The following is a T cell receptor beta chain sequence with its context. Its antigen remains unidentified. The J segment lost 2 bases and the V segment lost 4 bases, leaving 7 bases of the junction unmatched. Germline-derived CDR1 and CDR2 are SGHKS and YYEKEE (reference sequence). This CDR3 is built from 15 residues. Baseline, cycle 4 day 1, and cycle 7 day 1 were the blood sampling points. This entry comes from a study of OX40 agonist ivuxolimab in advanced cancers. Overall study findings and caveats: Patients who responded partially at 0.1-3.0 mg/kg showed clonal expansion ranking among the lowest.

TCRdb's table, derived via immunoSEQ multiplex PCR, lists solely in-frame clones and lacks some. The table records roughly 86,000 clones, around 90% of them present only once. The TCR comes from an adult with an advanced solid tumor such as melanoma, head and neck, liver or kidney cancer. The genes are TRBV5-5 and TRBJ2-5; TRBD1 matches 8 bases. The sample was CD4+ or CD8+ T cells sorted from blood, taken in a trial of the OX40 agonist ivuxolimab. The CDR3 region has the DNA TGTGCCAGCAGCGTCGTACAGGGGGGTCAAGAGACCCAGTACTTC. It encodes CASSVVQGGQETQYF.